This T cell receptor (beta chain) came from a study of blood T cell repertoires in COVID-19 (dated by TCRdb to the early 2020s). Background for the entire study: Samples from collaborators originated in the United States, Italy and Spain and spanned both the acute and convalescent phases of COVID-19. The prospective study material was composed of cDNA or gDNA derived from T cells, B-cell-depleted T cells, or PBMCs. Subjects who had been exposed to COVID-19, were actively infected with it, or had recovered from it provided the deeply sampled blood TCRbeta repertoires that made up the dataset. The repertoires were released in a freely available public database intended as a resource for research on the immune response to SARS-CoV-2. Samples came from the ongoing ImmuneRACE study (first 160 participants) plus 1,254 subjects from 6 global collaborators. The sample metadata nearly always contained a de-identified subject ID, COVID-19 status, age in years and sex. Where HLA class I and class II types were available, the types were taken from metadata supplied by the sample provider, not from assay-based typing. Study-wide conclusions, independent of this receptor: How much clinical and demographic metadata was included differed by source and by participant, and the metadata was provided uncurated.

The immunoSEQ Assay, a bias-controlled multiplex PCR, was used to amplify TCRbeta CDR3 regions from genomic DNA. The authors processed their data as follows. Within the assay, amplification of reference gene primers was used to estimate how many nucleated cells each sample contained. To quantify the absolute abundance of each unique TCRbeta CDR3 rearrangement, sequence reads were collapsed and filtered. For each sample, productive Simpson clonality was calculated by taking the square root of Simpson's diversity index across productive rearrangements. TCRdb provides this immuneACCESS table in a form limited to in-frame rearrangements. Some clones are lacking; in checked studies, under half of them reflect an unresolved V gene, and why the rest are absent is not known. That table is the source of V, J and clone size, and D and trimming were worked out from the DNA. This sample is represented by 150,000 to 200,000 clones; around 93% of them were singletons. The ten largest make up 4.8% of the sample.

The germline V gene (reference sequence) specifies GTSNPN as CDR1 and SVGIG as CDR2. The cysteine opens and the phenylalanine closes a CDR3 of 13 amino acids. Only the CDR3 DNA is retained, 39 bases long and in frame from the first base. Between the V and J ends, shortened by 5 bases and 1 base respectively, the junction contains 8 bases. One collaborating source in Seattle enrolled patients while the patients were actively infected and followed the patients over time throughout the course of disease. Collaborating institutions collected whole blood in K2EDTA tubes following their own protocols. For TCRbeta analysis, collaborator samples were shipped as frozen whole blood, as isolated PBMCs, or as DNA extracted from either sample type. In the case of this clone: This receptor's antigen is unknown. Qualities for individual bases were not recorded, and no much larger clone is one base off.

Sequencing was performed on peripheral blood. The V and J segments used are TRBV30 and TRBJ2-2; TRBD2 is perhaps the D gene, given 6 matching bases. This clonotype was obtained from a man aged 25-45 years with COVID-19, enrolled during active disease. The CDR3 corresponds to CAWAAGNTGELFF. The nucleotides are TGTGCCTGGGCAGCGGGGAACACCGGGGAGCTGTTTTTT.